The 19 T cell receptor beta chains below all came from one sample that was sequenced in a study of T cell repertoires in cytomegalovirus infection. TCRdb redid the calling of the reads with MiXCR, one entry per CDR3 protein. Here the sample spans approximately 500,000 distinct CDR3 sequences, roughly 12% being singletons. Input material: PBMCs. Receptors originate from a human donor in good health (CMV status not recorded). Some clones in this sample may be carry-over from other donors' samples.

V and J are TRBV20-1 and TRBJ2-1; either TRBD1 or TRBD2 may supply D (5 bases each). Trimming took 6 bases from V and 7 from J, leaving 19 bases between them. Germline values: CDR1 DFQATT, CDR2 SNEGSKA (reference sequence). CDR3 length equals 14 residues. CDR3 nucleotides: TGCAGTGCAACTAGGGGAGACCCCTCGAATGAGCAGTTCTTC. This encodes CSATRGDPSNEQFF.

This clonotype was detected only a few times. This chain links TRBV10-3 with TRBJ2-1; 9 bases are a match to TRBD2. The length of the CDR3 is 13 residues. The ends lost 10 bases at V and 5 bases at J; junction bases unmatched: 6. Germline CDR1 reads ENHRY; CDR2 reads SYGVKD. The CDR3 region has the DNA TGTGCCAGCTTAGCGGGAGAGCACAATGAGCAGTTCTTC. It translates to CASLAGEHNEQFF.

The CDR3 DNA reads as TGTGCCAGTGCCAGGGACAGGTACACTGAAGCTTTCTTT. Its protein product is CASARDRYTEAFF. The rearrangement links TRBV2 to TRBJ1-1; 8 positions match TRBD1. J lost 3 bases, V lost 9 bases, and 6 bases had no gene match. The CDR3 sequence is 13 residues long. CDR1 and CDR2 from the germline V gene are SNHLY and FYNNEI. Full variable domain (remainder filled in from reference TRBV2 and TRBJ1-1): EPEVTQTPSHQVTQMGQEVILRCVPISNHLYFYWYRQILGQKVEFLVSFYNNEISEKSEIFDDQFSVERPDGSNFTLKIRSTKLEDSAMYFCASARDRYTEAFFGQGTRLTVV.

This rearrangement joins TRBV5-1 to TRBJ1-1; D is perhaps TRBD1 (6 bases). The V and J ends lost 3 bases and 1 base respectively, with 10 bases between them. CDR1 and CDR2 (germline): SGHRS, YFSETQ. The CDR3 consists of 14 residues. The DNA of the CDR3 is TGCGCCAGCAGCTGGACAGCTGGGAACACTGAAGCTTTCTTT. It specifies CASSWTAGNTEAFF.

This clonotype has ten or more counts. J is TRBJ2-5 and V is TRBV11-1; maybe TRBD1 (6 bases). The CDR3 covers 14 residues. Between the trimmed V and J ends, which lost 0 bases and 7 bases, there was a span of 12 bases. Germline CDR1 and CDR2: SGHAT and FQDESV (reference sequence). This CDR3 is CASSLAQQGGTQYF. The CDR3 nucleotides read TGTGCCAGCAGCTTAGCTCAACAGGGCGGGACCCAGTACTTC.

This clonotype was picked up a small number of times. For the CDR3, the DNA is TGTGCCACCAAAAGGGGGACAGATACGCAGTATTTT. Protein product: CATKRGTDTQYF. The V and J genes are TRBV28 and TRBJ2-3; perhaps TRBD1 as D (6 bases). The length of the CDR3 is 12 residues. V was trimmed by 10 bases and J by 3 bases, leaving 11 bases between them. Per the germline V gene, CDR1 is MDHEN and CDR2 is SYDVKM. The whole variable domain, remainder taken from reference TRBV28 and TRBJ2-3, is DVKVTQSSRYLVKRTGEKVFLECVQDMDHENMFWYRQDPGLGLRLIYFSYDVKMKEKGDIPEGYSVSREKKERFSLILESASTNQTSMYLCATKRGTDTQYFGPGTRLTVL.

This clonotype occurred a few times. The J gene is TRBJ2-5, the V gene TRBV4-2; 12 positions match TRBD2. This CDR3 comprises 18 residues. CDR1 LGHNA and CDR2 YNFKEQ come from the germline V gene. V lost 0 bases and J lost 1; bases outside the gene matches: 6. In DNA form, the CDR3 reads TGTGCCAGCAGCCAAGATGTAGGACTAGCGGGGACCCAAGAGACCCAGTACTTC. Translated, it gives CASSQDVGLAGTQETQYF.

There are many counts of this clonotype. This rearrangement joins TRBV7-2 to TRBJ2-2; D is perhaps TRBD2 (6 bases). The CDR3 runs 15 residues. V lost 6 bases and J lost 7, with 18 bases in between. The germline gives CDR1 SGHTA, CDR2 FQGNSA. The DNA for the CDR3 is TGTGCCAGCAGTTCGCGACTAGGAGCGGTCGGGGAGCTGTTTTTT. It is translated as CASSSRLGAVGELFF.

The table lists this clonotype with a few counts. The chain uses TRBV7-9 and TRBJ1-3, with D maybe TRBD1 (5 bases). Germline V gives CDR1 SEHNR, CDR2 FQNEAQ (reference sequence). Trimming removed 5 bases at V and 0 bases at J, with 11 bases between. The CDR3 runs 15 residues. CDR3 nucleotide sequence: TGTGCCAGCAGCAAAGGGGAAAGCTCTGGAAACACCATATATTTT. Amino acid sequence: CASSKGESSGNTIYF.

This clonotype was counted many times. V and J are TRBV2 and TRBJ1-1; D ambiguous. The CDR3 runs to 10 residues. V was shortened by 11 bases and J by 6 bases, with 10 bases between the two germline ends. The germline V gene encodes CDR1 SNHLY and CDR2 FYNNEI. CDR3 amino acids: CASGGAEAFF. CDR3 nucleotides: TGTGCCTCAGGCGGAGCTGAAGCTTTCTTT. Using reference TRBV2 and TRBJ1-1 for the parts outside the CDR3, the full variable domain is EPEVTQTPSHQVTQMGQEVILRCVPISNHLYFYWYRQILGQKVEFLVSFYNNEISEKSEIFDDQFSVERPDGSNFTLKIRSTKLEDSAMYFCASGGAEAFFGQGTRLTVV.

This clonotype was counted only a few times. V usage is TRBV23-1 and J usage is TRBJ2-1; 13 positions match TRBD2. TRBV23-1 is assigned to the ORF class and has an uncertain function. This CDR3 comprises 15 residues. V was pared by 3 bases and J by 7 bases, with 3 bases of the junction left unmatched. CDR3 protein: CASSHGTSGINEQFF. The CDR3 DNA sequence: TGCGCCAGCAGTCACGGGACTAGCGGGATAAATGAGCAGTTCTTC.

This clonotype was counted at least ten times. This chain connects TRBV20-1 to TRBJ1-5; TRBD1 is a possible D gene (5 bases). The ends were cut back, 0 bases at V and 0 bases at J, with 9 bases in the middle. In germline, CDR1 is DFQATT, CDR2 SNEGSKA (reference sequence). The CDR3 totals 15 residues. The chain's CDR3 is CSARDDRDSNQPQHF. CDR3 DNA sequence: TGCAGTGCTAGAGATGACAGAGATAGCAATCAGCCCCAGCATTTT.

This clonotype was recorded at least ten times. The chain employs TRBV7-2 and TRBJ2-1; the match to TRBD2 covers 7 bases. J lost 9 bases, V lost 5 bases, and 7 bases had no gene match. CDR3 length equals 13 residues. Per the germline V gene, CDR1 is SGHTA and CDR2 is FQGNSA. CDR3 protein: CASSPMREGEQFF. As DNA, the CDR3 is TGTGCCAGCAGCCCTATGAGGGAGGGTGAGCAGTTCTTC.

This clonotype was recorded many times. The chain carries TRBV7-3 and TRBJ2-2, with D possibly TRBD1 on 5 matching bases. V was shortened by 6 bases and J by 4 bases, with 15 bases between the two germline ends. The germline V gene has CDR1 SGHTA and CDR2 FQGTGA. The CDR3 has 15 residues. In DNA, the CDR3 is TGTGCCAGCAGAGCGCCAGGGCTCGCCACCGGGGAGCTGTTTTTT. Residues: CASRAPGLATGELFF. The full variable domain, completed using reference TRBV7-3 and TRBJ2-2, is GAGVSQTPSNKVTEKGKYVELRCDPISGHTALYWYRQSLGQGPEFLIYFQGTGAADDSGLPNDRFFAVRPEGSVSTLKIQRTERGDSAVYLCASRAPGLATGELFFGEGSRLTVL.

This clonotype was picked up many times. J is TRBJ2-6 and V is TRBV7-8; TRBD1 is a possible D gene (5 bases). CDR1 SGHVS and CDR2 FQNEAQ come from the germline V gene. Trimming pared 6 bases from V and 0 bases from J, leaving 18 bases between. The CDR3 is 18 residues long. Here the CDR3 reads CASSGETAPVSGANVLTF. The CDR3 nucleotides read TGTGCCAGCAGTGGAGAGACAGCCCCCGTCTCTGGGGCCAACGTCCTGACTTTC.

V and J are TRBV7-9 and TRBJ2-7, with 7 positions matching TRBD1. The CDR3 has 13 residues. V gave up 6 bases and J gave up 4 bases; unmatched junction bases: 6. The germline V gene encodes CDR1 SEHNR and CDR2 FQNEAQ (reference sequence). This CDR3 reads CASSLPGQYEQYF. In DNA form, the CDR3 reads TGTGCCAGCAGTTTACCGGGACAGTACGAGCAGTACTTC.

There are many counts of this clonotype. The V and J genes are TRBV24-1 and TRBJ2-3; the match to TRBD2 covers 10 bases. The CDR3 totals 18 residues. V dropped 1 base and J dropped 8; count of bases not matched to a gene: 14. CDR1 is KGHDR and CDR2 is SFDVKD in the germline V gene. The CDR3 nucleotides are TGTGCCACCAGTGATTTCCCAGGACTAGCGGCTGTAAGGGGTACGCAGTATTTT. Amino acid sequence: CATSDFPGLAAVRGTQYF.

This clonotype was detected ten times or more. The CDR3 loop reads CASSLARGPTDTQYF. The CDR3 DNA follows: TGTGCCAGCAGCTTGGCTCGGGGGCCGACAGATACGCAGTATTTT. This rearrangement joins TRBV5-4 to TRBJ2-3; possibly TRBD1 or TRBD2 for D (6 bases each). V gave up 0 bases and J gave up 3 bases, with 11 bases separating them. Germline V CDR1 and CDR2: SGHNT, YYREEE (reference sequence). The CDR3 extends over 15 amino acids.

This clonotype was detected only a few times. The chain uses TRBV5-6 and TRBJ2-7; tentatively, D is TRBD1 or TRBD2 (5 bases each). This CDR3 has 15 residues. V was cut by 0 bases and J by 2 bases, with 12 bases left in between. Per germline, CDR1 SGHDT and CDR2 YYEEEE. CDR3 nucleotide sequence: TGTGCCAGCAGCTTGGCCAAATCGGGACCCTACGAGCAGTACTTC. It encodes CASSLAKSGPYEQYF.